These 18 T cell receptor beta chains originate from one sample sequenced in a study of T cells in localized non-small cell lung cancer. Repertoires were generated with immunoSEQ multiplex PCR, while TCRdb's copy carries only in-frame clones and drops some. The sample contains approximately 57,000 clones, 70% to 90% of which appear only once. The material was peripheral blood, obtained before any cancer treatment. The origin of the receptors is a woman between 35 and 70 years old with stage I lung adenocarcinoma.

CDR3 in DNA: TGCAGCGGGTTGCGGAACACTGAAGCTTTCTTT. Amino acids: CSGLRNTEAFF. The chain couples TRBV29-1 to TRBJ1-1; D ambiguous. The CDR3 has 11 residues. The germline V gene has CDR1 SQVTM and CDR2 ANQGSEA. Deletions cut 7 bases from V and 1 base from J, with 7 bases between.

The chain employs TRBV13 and TRBJ1-1, with D unresolved. This CDR3 is 16 amino acids long. Trimming took off 2 bases at V and 1 base at J, with 14 bases between the two ends. Germline V gene lookup returns CDR1 PRHDT and CDR2 FYEKMQ (reference sequence). DNA for the CDR3: TGTGCCAGCAGCTTAAATCCGGTAGGATCGAACACTGAAGCTTTCTTT. This gives the protein CASSLNPVGSNTEAFF.

The chain combines TRBV4-3 with TRBJ2-1, with TRBD1 as a possible D gene (6 bases). The length of the CDR3 is 16 residues. V dropped 1 base and J dropped 0 bases, with 10 bases sitting between them. Per germline, CDR1 LGHNA and CDR2 YSLEER. CDR3 DNA sequence: TGCGCCAGCAGCCAAGGGGACATACGCTCCTACAATGAGCAGTTCTTC. Residues: CASSQGDIRSYNEQFF.

This clone appeared once. V gene TRBV4-3 combines with J gene TRBJ2-7, with D perhaps TRBD1 (5 bases). CDR1 and CDR2 from the germline V gene are LGHNA and YSLEER. V lost 4 bases, J lost 6 bases, and 16 bases lay in between. The CDR3 has 14 amino acids. CDR3 coding DNA: TGCGCCAGCAGCCCAAACATAGGGGTGGTCGAGCAGTACTTC. Its protein is CASSPNIGVVEQYF.

The gene calls are TRBV4-1 and TRBJ1-3; no clear D gene. CDR1 and CDR2 (germline): MGHRA, YSYEKL. With 5 bases removed from V and 2 bases from J, the gap between germline ends came to 19 bases. This CDR3 is 17 amino acids long. CDR3 in amino acids: CASSSRGRSTPGNTIYF. The CDR3 DNA follows: TGCGCCAGCAGCAGCCGGGGAAGGAGTACCCCTGGAAACACCATATATTTT.

This clone was detected once. The chain is built from TRBV19 and TRBJ2-1; TRBD2 matches 8 bases. The CDR3 runs 19 residues. The J segment lost 0 bases and the V segment lost 3 bases, leaving 13 bases of the junction unmatched. The germline V gene has CDR1 LNHDA and CDR2 SQIVND (reference sequence). CDR3 sequence: CASSIGLAGIFSSYNEQFF. Written as DNA, the CDR3 is TGTGCCAGTAGTATTGGATTAGCGGGGATATTTAGCTCCTACAATGAGCAGTTCTTC. The variable domain in full, with the rest retrieved from reference TRBV19 and TRBJ2-1, is DGGITQSPKYLFRKEGQNVTLSCEQNLNHDAMYWYRQDPGQGLRLIYYSQIVNDFQKGDIAEGYSVSREKKESFPLTVTSAQKNPTAFYLCASSIGLAGIFSSYNEQFFGPGTRLTVL.

Here the CDR3 DNA reads TGCAGCGGTGACGAGGGGATTGATACGCAGTATTTT. Translated: CSGDEGIDTQYF. The chain has TRBV29-1 and TRBJ2-3; either TRBD1 or TRBD2 may fit D (5 bases each). CDR1 and CDR2 (germline): SQVTM, ANQGSEA. Deletions cut 7 bases from V and 6 bases from J, with 14 bases between. The CDR3 loop spans 12 amino acids.

The chain recombines TRBV19 with TRBJ2-1, with a tentative D call TRBD1 (6 bases). Germline values: CDR1 LNHDA, CDR2 SQIVND (reference sequence). V lost 6 bases to trimming and J lost 6 bases, with 18 bases between them. There are 15 residues in the CDR3. The CDR3 protein is CASRNRDAVSNEQFF. CDR3 in DNA: TGTGCCAGTAGGAACAGGGATGCAGTATCCAATGAGCAGTTCTTC.

The chain carries TRBV28 and TRBJ1-4; D is perhaps TRBD1 (6 bases). The germline V and J ends were trimmed by 3 bases and 8 bases, with 16 bases remaining between them. There are 15 residues in the CDR3. CDR1 is MDHEN, CDR2 SYDVKM, per germline. CDR3 coding DNA: TGTGCCAGCAGTTTCCGGACAGCGGTTGAAGAAAAACTGTTTTTT. Amino acids: CASSFRTAVEEKLFF.

The chain links TRBV6-1 to TRBJ2-7; D call uncertain. V lost 5 bases to trimming and J lost 2 bases, with 10 bases between them. This CDR3 has 13 residues. Looked up from germline, CDR1 is MNHNS and CDR2 is SASEGT. The CDR3 sequence: CASSLQRAYEQYF. The CDR3 DNA reads TGTGCCAGCAGTCTCCAAAGGGCCTACGAGCAGTACTTC.

This chain joins TRBV19 and TRBJ1-2; 7 positions match TRBD1. Germline lookup yields CDR1 LNHDA and CDR2 SQIVND (reference sequence). This CDR3 spans 14 amino acids. The ends lost 6 bases at V and 1 base at J; junction bases unmatched: 5. CDR3 nucleotides: TGTGCCAGTAGCCGGGGACAGAATAACTATGGCTACACCTTC. Its protein is CASSRGQNNYGYTF.

This clone was found a few times. The genes are TRBV30 and TRBJ1-5; a weak D match, TRBD1 (5 bases). In germline, CDR1 is GTSNPN, CDR2 SVGIG (reference sequence). Trimming removed 3 bases at V and 6 bases at J, with 12 bases between. This CDR3 has 13 residues. As DNA, the CDR3 is TGTGCCTGGAGGGGGGATAGTAGTCAGCCCCAGCATTTT. The encoded protein is CAWRGDSSQPQHF.

CDR3 nucleotides: TGTGCCAGCTCCACGAACACCGGGGAGCTGTTTTTT. Encoded protein: CASSTNTGELFF. The V call is TRBV6-5, the J call TRBJ2-2; no clear D gene. The CDR3 runs to 12 residues. CDR1 MNHEY and CDR2 SVGAGI come from the germline V gene. V shed 8 bases and J shed 0 bases, with 4 bases lying between them.

In its sample, this clone was seen once. This chain connects TRBV15 to TRBJ2-5; D not resolved. The V end lost 1 base, the J end lost 1 base, and 4 bases lay between the germline ends. Germline CDR1 and CDR2: LNHNV and YYDKDF (reference sequence). There are 13 residues in the CDR3. Here the CDR3 DNA reads TGTGCCACCAGCAGAGGGATCCAAGAGACCCAGTACTTC. It yields the protein CATSRGIQETQYF.

The chain joins TRBV7-9 to TRBJ1-4; tentative D call: TRBD1 (5 bases). Germline V lookup: CDR1 SEHNR, CDR2 FQNEAQ (reference sequence). Trimming pared 7 bases from V and 0 bases from J, leaving 6 bases between. CDR3 length: 13 amino acids. In DNA form, the CDR3 reads TGTGCCAGCAAACAGGCAACTAATGAAAAACTGTTTTTT. This sequence encodes CASKQATNEKLFF.

The table lists this clone with a few counts. This chain connects TRBV30 to TRBJ2-7; 8 bases map to TRBD2. Germline V CDR1 and CDR2: GTSNPN, SVGIG (reference sequence). The CDR3 has 13 amino acids. Unmatched junction bases numbered 4, after V lost 3 bases and J lost 3 bases. Here the CDR3 reads CAWRAGGLYEQYF. CDR3 bases: TGTGCCTGGAGGGCGGGGGGCCTCTACGAGCAGTACTTC.

The gene calls are TRBV28 and TRBJ2-1; no clear D gene. V was shortened by 6 bases and J by 0 bases, with 9 bases between the two germline ends. Germline loops: CDR1 MDHEN, CDR2 SYDVKM. This CDR3 has 14 amino acids. This CDR3 reads CASSIQSSYNEQFF. The CDR3 nucleotides are TGTGCCAGCAGCATACAGAGCTCCTACAATGAGCAGTTCTTC.

CDR3 sequence: CASSLQAPNYGYTF. Written as DNA, the CDR3 is TGCGCCAGCAGCTTACAGGCCCCTAACTATGGCTACACCTTC. This sequence joins TRBV5-1 and TRBJ1-2, with D possibly being TRBD1 (5 bases). Germline V lookup: CDR1 SGHRS, CDR2 YFSETQ. The CDR3 has 14 residues. V was clipped by 2 bases and J by 0 bases, with 8 bases between them.